The clone carrying this TCR beta chain was recorded a few times. V lost 3 bases to trimming and J lost 8 bases, with 17 bases between them. Germline lookup yields CDR1 LNHDA and CDR2 SQIVND (reference sequence). The CDR3 is 15 amino acids. This entry comes from a study of response to subunit inactivated influenza vaccine. TCRdb re-called the RT-PCR reads with MiXCR, one entry per CDR3 protein. The sample has about half a million distinct CDR3 sequences; about 7.6% are singletons. Specimen: PBMCs from blood, collected 23 to 25 months after vaccination. The rearrangement uses TRBV19 and TRBJ2-1; tentative D call: TRBD2 (6 bases). The source of this sequence is a man aged 45 to 75 who received an inactivated influenza vaccine. CDR3 residues: CASSIILGGMHEQFF. The CDR3 nucleotides are TGTGCCAGTAGTATTATTCTAGGCGGGATGCATGAGCAGTTCTTC.